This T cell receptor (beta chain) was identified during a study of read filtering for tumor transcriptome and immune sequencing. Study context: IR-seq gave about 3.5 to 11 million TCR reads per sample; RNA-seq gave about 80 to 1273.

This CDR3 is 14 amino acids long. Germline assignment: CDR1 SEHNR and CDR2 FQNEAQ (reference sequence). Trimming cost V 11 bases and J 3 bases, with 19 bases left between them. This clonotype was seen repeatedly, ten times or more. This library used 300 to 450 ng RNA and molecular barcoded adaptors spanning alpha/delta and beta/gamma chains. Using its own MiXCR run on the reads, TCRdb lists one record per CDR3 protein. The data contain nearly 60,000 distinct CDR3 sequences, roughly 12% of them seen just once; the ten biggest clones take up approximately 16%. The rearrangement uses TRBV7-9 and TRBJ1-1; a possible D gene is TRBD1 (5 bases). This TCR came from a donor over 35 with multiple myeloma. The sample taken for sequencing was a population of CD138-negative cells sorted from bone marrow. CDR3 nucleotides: TGTGCCGCCAACCTCCTCGGGGGGGACACTGAAGCTTTCTTT. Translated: CAANLLGGDTEAFF.